This passage covers 29 T cell receptor beta chains from one sample sequenced in a study of blood T cell repertoires in COVID-19. Only in-frame clones appear in the TCRdb table, and some are missing; sequencing was by immunoSEQ multiplex PCR. This table holds about 120,000 clones, roughly 80% found once. What was sequenced was peripheral blood. The receptors derive from a human donor in a cohort sampled during active COVID-19.

The J gene is TRBJ1-6, the V gene TRBV27; D call uncertain. The V end lost 7 bases, the J end lost 5 bases, and 12 bases lay between the germline ends. The CDR3 covers 14 residues. Germline CDR1 MNHEY, CDR2 SMNVEV (reference sequence). CDR3: CASTIRRDNSPLHF. CDR3 DNA: TGTGCCAGCACCATCCGAAGAGATAATTCACCCCTCCACTTT.

V and J are TRBV2 and TRBJ2-5, with 10 positions matching TRBD2. CDR3 length: 16 residues. J was trimmed by 4 bases and V by 3 bases; bases with no gene match: 8. Per the germline V gene, CDR1 is SNHLY and CDR2 is FYNNEI. The CDR3 region is CASSERSGRVRETQYF. CDR3 DNA: TGTGCCAGCAGTGAGAGGAGCGGGAGGGTGCGAGAGACCCAGTACTTC.

The rearrangement uses TRBV4-1 and TRBJ2-7; 14 bases fit TRBD2. Germline loops: CDR1 MGHRA, CDR2 YSYEKL. Germline trimming cut 5 bases from V and 2 bases from J; bases unmatched to any gene: 2. The CDR3 is made up of 15 amino acids. The CDR3 here is CASSETSGRAYEQYF. The CDR3 bases are TGCGCCAGCAGCGAGACTAGCGGGAGGGCCTACGAGCAGTACTTC.

DNA for the CDR3: TGTGCCACCAGTGATTTAGAACGGGATGATGGCTACACCTTC. Encoded protein: CATSDLERDDGYTF. The chain has TRBV24-1 and TRBJ1-2; D is unclear. The CDR3 has 14 residues. The V gene's germline CDR1 is KGHDR and CDR2 SFDVKD. V was trimmed by 1 base and J by 6 bases, leaving 11 bases between them.

The V gene is TRBV5-4, the J gene TRBJ2-7, with a tentative D call TRBD2 (6 bases). In germline, CDR1 is SGHNT, CDR2 YYREEE (reference sequence). The CDR3 contains 15 residues. V lost 0 bases and J lost 5, with 15 bases in between. The CDR3 loop is CASSLDAGRVHEQYF. Here the CDR3 DNA reads TGTGCCAGCAGCTTGGATGCGGGAAGGGTCCACGAGCAGTACTTC.

The chain carries TRBV2 and TRBJ1-4; D is possibly TRBD1 (5 bases). V was cut by 6 bases and J by 8 bases, with 10 bases left in between. The CDR3 is 12 amino acids. Germline-derived CDR1 and CDR2 are SNHLY and FYNNEI. CDR3 loop: CASSSGREKLFF. In DNA form, the CDR3 reads TGTGCCAGCAGCTCAGGGAGGGAAAAACTGTTTTTT.

This chain joins TRBV20-1 and TRBJ2-7; 9 bases agree with TRBD2. The CDR3 is 14 residues long. Germline values: CDR1 DFQATT, CDR2 SNEGSKA (reference sequence). V trimming: 3 bases; J trimming: 3 bases; junction bases outside the gene matches: 6. In DNA form, the CDR3 reads TGCAGTGCTAGTACGGCTAGCGGGGACTACGAGCAGTACTTC. It codes for CSASTASGDYEQYF.

V and J are TRBV15 and TRBJ1-4; D is undetermined. The CDR3 sequence is 16 residues long. V dropped 1 base and J dropped 4 bases, with 13 bases sitting between them. Germline CDR1 and CDR2: LNHNV and YYDKDF (reference sequence). The CDR3 is CATSRASVSGNEKLFF. The CDR3 coding sequence is TGTGCCACCAGCAGAGCGTCGGTTTCGGGTAATGAAAAACTGTTTTTT.

The rearrangement uses TRBV30 and TRBJ1-4, with D perhaps TRBD1 (6 bases). Per germline, CDR1 GTSNPN and CDR2 SVGIG (reference sequence). Trimming cost V 5 bases and J 14 bases, with 21 bases left between them. The CDR3 is 13 residues long. CDR3 loop: CAWQRARGNMLFF. The CDR3 coding sequence is TGTGCCTGGCAACGGGCTAGGGGGAACATGCTGTTTTTT.

The J gene is TRBJ1-1, the V gene TRBV5-4, with D perhaps TRBD1 (5 bases). V gave up 6 bases and J gave up 3 bases, with 12 bases separating them. The CDR3 runs 13 residues. The germline CDR1 and CDR2 sequences are SGHNT and YYREEE (reference sequence). CDR3 sequence (DNA): TGTGCCAGCACTAGCAGGGAGGACACTGAAGCTTTCTTT. This codes for CASTSREDTEAFF.

The chain couples TRBV6-2 or TRBV6-3 to TRBJ1-6; no definite D call. CDR1 and CDR2 from the germline V gene are MNHEY and SVGEGT. The CDR3 runs to 14 residues. Between the trimmed V and J ends, which lost 2 bases and 6 bases, there was a span of 8 bases. The CDR3 DNA sequence: TGTGCCAGCAGTTACGTGGGAGGTAATTCACCCCTCCACTTT. Translated, it gives CASSYVGGNSPLHF.

V usage is TRBV6-2 or TRBV6-3 and J usage is TRBJ1-5, with a tentative D call TRBD1 (6 bases). Germline V gene data show CDR1 as MNHEY and CDR2 as SVGEGT. CDR3 length: 13 residues. Trimming took 4 bases from V and 4 from J, leaving 8 bases between them. The CDR3 DNA reads as TGTGCCAGCAGTTGGACAGAGAATCAGCCCCAGCATTTT. It encodes CASSWTENQPQHF.

The rearrangement uses TRBV4-2 and TRBJ2-3; D perhaps matches TRBD2 (6 bases). The CDR3 sequence is 15 residues long. Per germline, CDR1 LGHNA and CDR2 YNFKEQ. The V end lost 4 bases, the J end lost 5 bases, and 16 bases lay between the germline ends. The CDR3 spells CASSPWNGGEDTQYF. CDR3 sequence (DNA): TGTGCCAGCAGCCCCTGGAACGGAGGGGAAGATACGCAGTATTTT.

This clone was observed a few times. The chain combines TRBV5-4 with TRBJ2-7; D is undetermined. Germline-derived CDR1 and CDR2 are SGHNT and YYREEE (reference sequence). CDR3 size: 20 residues. The V end was cut by 3 bases, the J end by 3 bases, with 31 bases between. The CDR3 is CASSYSGEDRPLGSGYEQYF. The CDR3 bases are TGTGCCAGCAGCTACTCGGGTGAAGACCGCCCTTTAGGCTCGGGCTACGAGCAGTACTTC.

The chain combines TRBV5-5 with TRBJ2-1, with unresolved D. The CDR3 is made up of 14 amino acids. The V and J ends lost 2 bases and 0 bases respectively, with 6 bases between them. Per the germline V gene, CDR1 is SGHKS and CDR2 is YYEKEE (reference sequence). CDR3 in amino acids: CASSLLSSYNEQFF. The DNA of the CDR3 is TGTGCCAGCAGCTTACTAAGCTCCTACAATGAGCAGTTCTTC.

This clone was detected only a few times. The V gene is TRBV10-1, the J gene TRBJ1-1; D is uncertain. Per germline, CDR1 WNHNN and CDR2 SYGVQD (reference sequence). CDR3 length: 14 residues. The V gene lost 3 bases and the J gene lost 4 bases, with 12 bases spanning the gap. CDR3 amino acids: CASSDTPISTEAFF. CDR3 nucleotides: TGCGCCAGCAGTGACACCCCGATTAGCACTGAAGCTTTCTTT.

The chain has TRBV24-1 and TRBJ2-1, with TRBD1 as a possible D gene (6 bases). Germline V gene sequence: CDR1 KGHDR, CDR2 SFDVKD. The CDR3 covers 15 residues. Trimming cost V 4 bases and J 3 bases, with 12 bases left between them. CDR3 nucleotides: TGTGCCACCAGTGAACCTCGGGACAACTACAATGAGCAGTTCTTC. Residues: CATSEPRDNYNEQFF.

The genes are TRBV4-1 and TRBJ2-7, with 12 bases matching TRBD2. CDR3 length: 15 residues. CDR1 is MGHRA, CDR2 YSYEKL, per germline. The V and J ends lost 2 bases and 4 bases, in that order; junction bases with no gene match: 3. CDR3 amino acids: CASSQTSGRQYEQYF. The DNA of the CDR3 is TGCGCCAGCAGCCAAACTAGCGGGAGGCAGTACGAGCAGTACTTC.

This rearrangement joins TRBV6-6 to TRBJ1-5; D not resolved. V was pared by 0 bases and J by 5 bases, with 5 bases between. From germline, CDR1 is MNHNY and CDR2 SVGAGI (reference sequence). The CDR3 totals 13 residues. The CDR3 DNA sequence: TGTGCCAGCAGTTACTCAGCGGATCAGCCCCAGCATTTT. Its protein product is CASSYSADQPQHF.

This clone was detected once. The chain couples TRBV5-1 to TRBJ1-1; D is undetermined. The CDR3 covers 17 residues. V lost 5 bases to trimming and J lost 2 bases, with 22 bases between them. Germline CDR1 is SGHRS and CDR2 is YFSETQ. In nucleotides, the CDR3 is TGCGCCAGCAGTCATAGTAGGTCCAGCGATAGAAACACTGAAGCTTTCTTT. Protein product: CASSHSRSSDRNTEAFF.

The chain joins TRBV6-6 to TRBJ2-5, with 8 bases fitting TRBD2. The CDR3 sequence is 13 residues long. From germline, CDR1 is MNHNY and CDR2 SVGAGI (reference sequence). Trimming removed 7 bases from V and 1 base from J; junction bases left unmatched: 2. The DNA for the CDR3 is TGTGCCAGCACTGGGACTAGCCAAGAGACCCAGTACTTC. This codes for CASTGTSQETQYF.

This chain connects TRBV6-4 to TRBJ1-2; tentative D call: TRBD1 (5 bases). This CDR3 is 14 amino acids long. V lost 3 bases and J lost 6, with 14 bases in between. Per the germline V gene, CDR1 is MRHNA and CDR2 is SNTAGT. The CDR3 region is CASSEGEAGNGYTF. The CDR3 DNA reads TGTGCCAGCAGTGAAGGAGAGGCAGGGAATGGCTACACCTTC.

This clone was counted ten times or more. This sample also contains other DNA sequences that code for the same CDR3. The chain uses TRBV5-1 and TRBJ2-7; 8 bases map to TRBD2. The CDR3 runs to 13 residues. V shed 3 bases, J shed 4 bases, and the junction held 3 bases outside the gene matches. In germline, CDR1 is SGHRS, CDR2 YFSETQ. In DNA form, the CDR3 reads TGCGCCAGCAGCTCGGGAGGGGGATACGAGCAGTACTTC. Encoded protein: CASSSGGGYEQYF.

The V gene is TRBV10-2, the J gene TRBJ1-1; possible D gene TRBD1, 5 bases. The CDR3 sequence is 12 residues long. Between the trimmed V and J ends, which lost 5 bases and 5 bases, there was a span of 9 bases. Germline CDR1 WSHSY, CDR2 SAAADI. The CDR3 spells CASSPGGTEAFF. The CDR3 DNA sequence: TGCGCCAGCAGTCCGGGGGGGACTGAAGCTTTCTTT.

This clone was counted a single time. The chain recombines TRBV19 with TRBJ2-6; the D gene is possibly TRBD1 (6 bases). Trimming pared 6 bases from V and 3 bases from J, leaving 15 bases between. Per germline, CDR1 LNHDA and CDR2 SQIVND (reference sequence). The CDR3 is 16 residues long. The CDR3 sequence: CASRSGVSDGANVLTF. The CDR3, as DNA: TGTGCCAGTAGATCAGGGGTATCGGATGGGGCCAACGTCCTGACTTTC.

The V gene is TRBV30, the J gene TRBJ2-1; 10 bases map to TRBD2. Germline V CDR1 and CDR2: GTSNPN, SVGIG (reference sequence). The length of the CDR3 is 14 residues. The junction had 3 bases not matched to a gene; V was cut back by 3 bases and J by 4 bases. The CDR3 sequence is CAWSGLAAYNEQFF. The DNA for the CDR3 is TGTGCCTGGAGCGGACTAGCGGCTTACAATGAGCAGTTCTTC.

This chain uses TRBV7-2 with TRBJ1-5; 7 bases are shared with TRBD1. V dropped 5 bases and J dropped 1; count of bases not matched to a gene: 5. CDR3 length equals 15 residues. The germline V gene has CDR1 SGHTA and CDR2 FQGNSA. The CDR3 loop reads CASSPTGLSNQPQHF. DNA of the CDR3: TGTGCCAGCAGCCCGACAGGGTTGAGCAATCAGCCCCAGCATTTT. The full variable domain, completed using reference TRBV7-2 and TRBJ1-5, is GAGVSQSPSNKVTEKGKDVELRCDPISGHTALYWYRQSLGQGLEFLIYFQGNSAPDKSGLPSDRFSAERTGGSVSTLTIQRTQQEDSAVYLCASSPTGLSNQPQHFGDGTRLSIL.

The chain recombines TRBV7-9 with TRBJ1-1; D is perhaps TRBD1 (6 bases). The CDR3 covers 10 residues. V lost 9 bases to trimming and J lost 7 bases, with 9 bases between them. Per germline, CDR1 SEHNR and CDR2 FQNEAQ (reference sequence). This chain's CDR3 is CARKQGEAFF. The CDR3 region has the DNA TGTGCCAGGAAACAGGGTGAAGCTTTCTTT.

J is TRBJ1-1 and V is TRBV12-5; D remains unclear. Germline CDR1 reads LGHNT; CDR2 reads FRNRAP. V was cut by 9 bases and J by 3 bases, with 20 bases left in between. This CDR3 region has 15 residues. CDR3 bases: TGTGCTAGACCACTGATCGGAGGTCCCGACACTGAAGCTTTCTTT. Encoded protein: CARPLIGGPDTEAFF. Full variable domain (missing parts from reference TRBV12-5 and TRBJ1-1): DARVTQTPRHKVTEMGQEVTMRCQPILGHNTVFWYRQTMMQGLELLAYFRNRAPLDDSGMPKDRFSAEMPDATLATLKIQPSEPRDSAVYFCARPLIGGPDTEAFFGQGTRLTVV.